These T cell receptor beta chains were read from a single sample in a study of blood T cells in healthy people across ages. One entry per CDR3 protein, called by TCRdb with MiXCR from the 5' RACE reads. Among 780,000 or so distinct CDR3 sequences listed, approximately 55% were seen once. The sample consisted of blood. Receptors were obtained from an elderly man in good health. Each CDR3 is given with its conserved first and last residue. The order of the fields is D gene, J gene, clone size, V gene, CDR3 DNA, CDR3 protein. A D gene is named only where the DNA matches it firmly. Clone sizes are given selectively: once, few, many, or a class where the clone is expanded.

d_gene: TRBD1
j_gene: TRBJ1-2
abundance: few
v_gene: TRBV5-4
CDR3nt: TGTGCCAGCAGCCGACCGACCGGGACAGGGGGCGGCTACACCTTC
CDR3aa: CASSRPTGTGGGYTF

d_gene: -
j_gene: TRBJ1-6
abundance: -
v_gene: TRBV12-3/TRBV12-4
CDR3nt: TGTGCCAGCACCCGGTATAATTCACCCCTCCACTTT
CDR3aa: CASTRYNSPLHF

d_gene: -
j_gene: TRBJ1-1
abundance: -
v_gene: TRBV3-1
CDR3nt: TGTGCCAGCAGCCTTGACAGGAACACTGCAGCTTTCTTT
CDR3aa: CASSLDRNTAAFF

d_gene: -
j_gene: TRBJ1-2
abundance: -
v_gene: TRBV29-1
CDR3nt: TGCAGCGTCGGGAACAGGGTTAACTATGGCTACACCTTC
CDR3aa: CSVGNRVNYGYTF

d_gene: -
j_gene: TRBJ1-2
abundance: few
v_gene: TRBV7-2
CDR3nt: TGTGCCAGCAGCTCGAGGGGACAATACTATGGCTACACCTTC
CDR3aa: CASSSRGQYYGYTF

d_gene: TRBD2
j_gene: TRBJ2-3
abundance: -
v_gene: TRBV7-8
CDR3nt: TGTGCCAGCAGCTTAGTTCTACTAGCGGGGGGCACAGATACGCAGTATTTT
CDR3aa: CASSLVLLAGGTDTQYF

d_gene: -
j_gene: TRBJ2-1
abundance: many
v_gene: TRBV5-1
CDR3nt: TGCGCCAGCAGCTTGGATGGGGGCGGGGGTGAGCAGTTCTTC
CDR3aa: CASSLDGGGGEQFF

d_gene: -
j_gene: TRBJ2-1
abundance: -
v_gene: TRBV5-1
CDR3nt: TGCGCCAGCAGCTTGGTAGTAACGAATGAGCAGTTCTTC
CDR3aa: CASSLVVTNEQFF

d_gene: -
j_gene: TRBJ2-1
abundance: many
v_gene: TRBV29-1
CDR3nt: TGCAGCGTTGTAGAGATGATAGGGGATGAGCAGTTCTTC
CDR3aa: CSVVEMIGDEQFF

d_gene: -
j_gene: TRBJ2-3
abundance: few
v_gene: TRBV15
CDR3nt: TGTGCCACCAGCCCTCCGGGGATTAGCACAGATACGCAGTATTTT
CDR3aa: CATSPPGISTDTQYF

d_gene: TRBD2
j_gene: TRBJ2-1
abundance: few
v_gene: TRBV7-9
CDR3nt: TGTGCCAGCAGCTCCGTGAGACTAGCGGAAGGGATTCACAATGAGCAGTTCTTC
CDR3aa: CASSSVRLAEGIHNEQFF

d_gene: TRBD2
j_gene: TRBJ2-1
abundance: -
v_gene: TRBV4-1
CDR3nt: TGCGCCAGCAGGGCTCCCGGCGGGAGGGCCCCCAATGAGCAGTTCTTC
CDR3aa: CASRAPGGRAPNEQFF

d_gene: -
j_gene: TRBJ1-2
abundance: -
v_gene: TRBV6-5
CDR3nt: TGTGCCAGCACGCCGACCGGGACCGGCTGCGGCTACACCTTC
CDR3aa: CASTPTGTGCGYTF

d_gene: TRBD1
j_gene: TRBJ2-2
abundance: few
v_gene: TRBV29-1
CDR3nt: TGCAGCCAACAGGGGGAGGATACCGGGGAGCTGTTTTTT
CDR3aa: CSQQGEDTGELFF

d_gene: TRBD2
j_gene: TRBJ2-3
abundance: few
v_gene: TRBV10-3
CDR3nt: TGTGCCATCAGTAGGACTAGCGGGAGGTCCACAGATACGCAGTATTTT
CDR3aa: CAISRTSGRSTDTQYF

d_gene: -
j_gene: TRBJ2-3
abundance: few
v_gene: TRBV9
CDR3nt: TGTGCCAGCAGGGACTCGCACACAGATACGCAGTATTTT
CDR3aa: CASRDSHTDTQYF

d_gene: -
j_gene: TRBJ1-2
abundance: -
v_gene: TRBV27
CDR3nt: TGTGCCAGCAGTCTACAGGGCGGGGGCTACACCTTC
CDR3aa: CASSLQGGGYTF

d_gene: -
j_gene: TRBJ2-7
abundance: -
v_gene: TRBV5-1
CDR3nt: TGCGCCAGCAGCCCGGCCCCCCAGGGGCCATCCTCCTACGAGCAGTACTTC
CDR3aa: CASSPAPQGPSSYEQYF

d_gene: -
j_gene: TRBJ2-1
abundance: -
v_gene: TRBV3-1
CDR3nt: TGTGCCAGCAGCCAAGAATACGGGATGGGGCTGGATGGGCAGTTCTTC
CDR3aa: CASSQEYGMGLDGQFF

d_gene: TRBD1
j_gene: TRBJ1-2
abundance: -
v_gene: TRBV12-3/TRBV12-4
CDR3nt: TGTGCCAGCAGTTCCAGGGGGGGAGTAGGCTATGGCTACACCTTC
CDR3aa: CASSSRGGVGYGYTF

d_gene: TRBD1
j_gene: TRBJ2-7
abundance: few
v_gene: TRBV12-3/TRBV12-4
CDR3nt: TGTGCCAGCAGTTTAACCACAGGGGTACGCGAGCAGTACTTC
CDR3aa: CASSLTTGVREQYF

d_gene: -
j_gene: TRBJ2-1
abundance: -
v_gene: TRBV7-2
CDR3nt: TGTGCCAGCAGCCCCGTAGAGGGACCTAATTACAATGAGCAGTTCTTC
CDR3aa: CASSPVEGPNYNEQFF

d_gene: -
j_gene: TRBJ2-6
abundance: -
v_gene: TRBV28
CDR3nt: TGTGCCAGCAGTTTACATGGTACTGGGGCCAACGTCCTGACTTTC
CDR3aa: CASSLHGTGANVLTF

d_gene: TRBD2
j_gene: TRBJ2-1
abundance: -
v_gene: TRBV20-1
CDR3nt: TGCAGTGCTTCCGGGGGGGGACTAGCGGGCAAATCGACCTACAATGAGCAGTTCTTC
CDR3aa: CSASGGGLAGKSTYNEQFF

d_gene: -
j_gene: TRBJ1-1
abundance: -
v_gene: TRBV11-1
CDR3nt: TGTGCCAGCAGCACCCGGGACCGATCCCTAAACACTGAAGCTTTCTTT
CDR3aa: CASSTRDRSLNTEAFF

d_gene: -
j_gene: TRBJ1-1
abundance: -
v_gene: TRBV12-3/TRBV12-4
CDR3nt: TGTGCCAGCAGTGAATGGTCCCCGGGGACTAGAGCTTTCTTT
CDR3aa: CASSEWSPGTRAFF

d_gene: -
j_gene: TRBJ1-2
abundance: -
v_gene: TRBV14
CDR3nt: TGTGCCAGCAGCCAAGAAGAGCGGCCTAACTATGGCTACACCTTC
CDR3aa: CASSQEERPNYGYTF

d_gene: -
j_gene: TRBJ2-3
abundance: once
v_gene: TRBV3-1
CDR3nt: TGTGCCAGCAGCCAAGATCGGCAGGAGAGCACAGGTACGCAGTATTTT
CDR3aa: CASSQDRQESTGTQYF

d_gene: -
j_gene: TRBJ2-7
abundance: -
v_gene: TRBV29-1
CDR3nt: TGCAGCGTTGTCGGCCGCTCCTACGAGCAGTACTTC
CDR3aa: CSVVGRSYEQYF